The TCR beta chain under discussion was sequenced for a study of identical twins. As to this clonotype: Its antigen remains unidentified.

CDR1 is DFQATT, CDR2 SNEGSKA, per germline (reference sequence). Trimming pared 6 bases from V and 4 bases from J, leaving 27 bases between. The CDR3 runs to 17 residues. Whole-study findings and limits: Twins' excess sharing was less marked for out-of-frame beta sequences.

In TCRdb, the 5' RACE reads were re-called with MiXCR into one record per CDR3 protein. This table holds approximately 500,000 distinct CDR3 sequences, approximately 24% found once. These same data were also listed under a study on T cells expressing NK-cell markers. That report notes: In four donors, dominant clonotypes made up roughly 25-60.1% of CD3+CD56-NKG2C+ cells.

This TCR came from a woman under 30 in good health. V gene TRBV20-1 combines with J gene TRBJ1-1; possible D gene TRBD1, 5 bases. The sample was CD4+ T cells sorted from blood. The CDR3 nucleotides are TGCAGTGCCACTTCCGGGACGGGTGGGTGGAGCGGCACTGAAGCTTTCTTT. This sequence encodes CSATSGTGGWSGTEAFF.